This record covers a single T cell receptor (beta chain). In the authors' workflow: Reference gene primer amplification gave nucleated cell count estimates. The assay was immunoSEQ multiplex PCR, and TCRdb's table has in-frame clones only and misses some. The DNA was the basis for D and trimming; V, J and clone size are from that table. The sample consists of fewer than 200,000 clones, more than 75% of them appearing once. These data are taken from a study of blood T cell repertoires in COVID-19. Study overall: Nucleic acid was either cDNA or gDNA, and it came from T cells, B-cell-depleted T cells, or PBMCs.

The junction had 2 bases not matched to a gene; V was cut back by 2 bases and J by 4 bases. Germline V gene lookup returns CDR1 MNHEY and CDR2 SVGAGI. The CDR3 totals 14 residues. The sample consisted of peripheral blood. The chain has TRBV6-5 and TRBJ1-1; 9 nucleotides align to TRBD1. The receptor was isolated from a man between 35 and 55 years old with active or convalescent COVID-19. The CDR3 loop is CASSYLQGATEAFF. The CDR3 bases are TGTGCCAGCAGTTACCTACAGGGGGCCACTGAAGCTTTCTTT.